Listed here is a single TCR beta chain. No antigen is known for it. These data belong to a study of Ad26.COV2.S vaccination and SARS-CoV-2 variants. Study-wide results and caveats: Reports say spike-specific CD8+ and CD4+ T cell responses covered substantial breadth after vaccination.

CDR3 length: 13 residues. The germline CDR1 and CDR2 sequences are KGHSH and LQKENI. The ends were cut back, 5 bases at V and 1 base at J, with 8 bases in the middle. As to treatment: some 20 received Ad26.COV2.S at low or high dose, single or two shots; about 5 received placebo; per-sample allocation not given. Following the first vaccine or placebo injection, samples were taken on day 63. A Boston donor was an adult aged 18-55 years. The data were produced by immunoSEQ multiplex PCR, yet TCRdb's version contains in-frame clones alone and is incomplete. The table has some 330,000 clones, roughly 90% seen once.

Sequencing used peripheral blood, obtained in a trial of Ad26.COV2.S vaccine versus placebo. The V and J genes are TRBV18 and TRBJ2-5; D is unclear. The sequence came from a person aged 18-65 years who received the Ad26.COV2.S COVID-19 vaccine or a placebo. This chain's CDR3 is CASSVGSQETQYF. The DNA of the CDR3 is TGTGCCAGCTCAGTAGGCAGCCAAGAGACCCAGTACTTC.